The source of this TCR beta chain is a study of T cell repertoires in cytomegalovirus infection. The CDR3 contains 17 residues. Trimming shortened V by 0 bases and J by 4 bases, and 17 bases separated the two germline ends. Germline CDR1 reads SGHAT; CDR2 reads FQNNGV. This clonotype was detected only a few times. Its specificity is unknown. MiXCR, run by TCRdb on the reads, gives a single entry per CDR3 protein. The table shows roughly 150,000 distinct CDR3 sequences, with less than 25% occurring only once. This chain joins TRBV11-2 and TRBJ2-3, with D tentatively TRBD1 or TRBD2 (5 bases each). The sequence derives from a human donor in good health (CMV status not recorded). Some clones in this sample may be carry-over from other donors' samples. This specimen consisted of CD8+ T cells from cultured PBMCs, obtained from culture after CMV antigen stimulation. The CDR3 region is CASSLERGSYRADTQYF. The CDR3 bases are TGTGCCAGCAGCTTAGAGAGGGGCTCATATCGAGCAGATACGCAGTATTTT.